This note documents a single T cell receptor (beta chain) sequence. Its antigen is unidentified. The data belong to a study of chemoradiotherapy in HPV16-positive cancers. Over chemoradiotherapy, repertoires were sampled more than once. Overall study results and limits: HPV-responsive T-cell expansion during chemoradiotherapy was linked to improved recurrence-free survival in HPV16-positive patients. Candidate HPV-specific clones and E7-related TCR motifs grew in tumor during treatment. Only a couple of HPV16-positive patients supplied the functional HPV-specificity definition.

Unmatched junction bases numbered 7, after V lost 5 bases and J lost 7 bases. The V gene's germline CDR1 is LGHNA and CDR2 YNFKEQ. The CDR3 is 14 residues long. Sequencing was performed with immunoSEQ multiplex PCR; in TCRdb, only in-frame clones are kept and a portion is missing. This sample has fewer than 9,500 clones, with roughly two thirds found just once. The rearrangement joins TRBV4-2 to TRBJ2-1, with TRBD1 matching 8 bases. This specimen was tumor tissue, taken from a patient who underwent chemoradiotherapy. The clonotype originates from a human donor with HPV-associated anogenital cancer. The CDR3 bases are TGTGCCAGCAGCACCACGCAGGGGGCTAATGAGCAGTTCTTC. Amino acids: CASSTTQGANEQFF.